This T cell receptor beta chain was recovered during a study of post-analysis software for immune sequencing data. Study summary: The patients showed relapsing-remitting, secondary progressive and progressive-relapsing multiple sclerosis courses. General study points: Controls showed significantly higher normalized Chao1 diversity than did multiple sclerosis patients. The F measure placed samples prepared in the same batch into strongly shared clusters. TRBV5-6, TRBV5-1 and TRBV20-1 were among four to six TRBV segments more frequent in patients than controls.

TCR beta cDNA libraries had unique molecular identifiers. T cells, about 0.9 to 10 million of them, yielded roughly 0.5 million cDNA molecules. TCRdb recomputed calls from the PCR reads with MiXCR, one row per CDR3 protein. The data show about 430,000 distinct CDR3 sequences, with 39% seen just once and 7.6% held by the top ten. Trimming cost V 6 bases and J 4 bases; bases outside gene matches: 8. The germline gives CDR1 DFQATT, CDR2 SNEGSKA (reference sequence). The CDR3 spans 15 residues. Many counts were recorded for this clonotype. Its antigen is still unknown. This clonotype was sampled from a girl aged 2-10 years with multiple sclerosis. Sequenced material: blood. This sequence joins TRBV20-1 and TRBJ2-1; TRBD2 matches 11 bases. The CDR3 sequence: CSAISGRAVYNEQFF. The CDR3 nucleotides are TGCAGTGCAATTAGCGGGAGGGCCGTGTACAATGAGCAGTTCTTC.